Below, 29 T cell receptor beta chains from the same sample are listed, as sequenced in a study of response to subunit inactivated influenza vaccine. One entry per CDR3 protein, called by TCRdb with MiXCR from the RT-PCR reads. The table lists roughly 650,000 distinct CDR3 sequences, 15% to 18% of them singletons. Sequencing used PBMCs from blood, obtained roughly 13 days after vaccination. The origin of the receptors is a man aged 50 or older who received an inactivated influenza vaccine.

This clonotype showed up just a few times. The chain combines TRBV5-1 with TRBJ2-7, with TRBD2 identical over 8 bases. The trim removed 0 bases at V and 3 bases at J, leaving 5 bases unmatched. Germline V lookup: CDR1 SGHRS, CDR2 YFSETQ. The CDR3 has 15 residues. Here the CDR3 DNA reads TGCGCCAGCAGCTTGGTTAGCGGGACAAACTACGAGCAGTACTTC. Translating it yields CASSLVSGTNYEQYF.

In its sample, this clonotype was seen a few times. The J gene is TRBJ2-1, the V gene TRBV14; the D call may be TRBD1 or TRBD2 (5 bases each). CDR3 size: 16 residues. The V gene's germline CDR1 is SGHDN and CDR2 FVKESK. V was pared by 4 bases and J by 0 bases, with 13 bases between. The CDR3 sequence is CASSRLGTDSYNEQFF. The DNA of the CDR3 is TGTGCCAGCAGCCGCCTCGGGACGGACTCCTACAATGAGCAGTTCTTC.

Notes on this clonotype: This sequence may be a read error, since a much larger clone differs from it by one base. The chain combines TRBV5-1 with TRBJ2-7, with D perhaps TRBD2 (5 bases). The V end was cut by 5 bases, the J end by 2 bases, with 17 bases between. Germline CDR1 SGHRS, CDR2 YFSETQ. CDR3 length: 15 residues. CDR3 loop: CASSLTGVTTYEQYF. CDR3 nucleotide sequence: TGCGCCAGCAGTCTGACCGGGGTCACCACCTACGAGCAGTACTTC. Looking up the rest from reference TRBV5-1 and TRBJ2-7 gives the full variable domain: KAGVTQTPRYLIKTRGQQVTLSCSPISGHRSVSWYQQTPGQGLQFLFEYFSETQRNKGNFPGRFSGRQFSNSRSEMNVSTLELGDSALYLCASSLTGVTTYEQYFGPGTRLTVT.

This rearrangement joins TRBV5-6 to TRBJ1-2; D is undetermined. Germline loops: CDR1 SGHDT, CDR2 YYEEEE. Trimming took off 4 bases at V and 7 bases at J, with 8 bases between the two ends. This CDR3 spans 11 amino acids. CDR3 sequence reads: CASSGLAGYTF. The CDR3 DNA is TGTGCCAGCAGCGGCCTGGCTGGCTACACCTTC.

The gene calls are TRBV6-2 or TRBV6-3 and TRBJ1-2; a possible D gene is TRBD1 (5 bases). V was trimmed by 0 bases and J by 8 bases, leaving 13 bases between them. CDR1 and CDR2 from the germline V gene are MNHEY and SVGEGT. This CDR3 is built from 14 residues. CDR3 nucleotide sequence: TGTGCCAGCAGTTACTCGAATAGGGGCGGCGGCTACACCTTC. Translation gives CASSYSNRGGGYTF.

There are a few counts of this clonotype. The chain couples TRBV9 to TRBJ1-1, with D unclear. The CDR3 runs to 15 residues. Germline V gene data show CDR1 as SGDLS and CDR2 as YYNGEE. Trimming took off 2 bases at V and 5 bases at J, with 16 bases between the two ends. The CDR3 sequence: CASSVEGQATTEAFF. CDR3 nucleotides: TGTGCCAGCAGCGTGGAAGGGCAGGCGACAACTGAAGCTTTCTTT.

V usage is TRBV12-3 or TRBV12-4 and J usage is TRBJ1-2; D gene ambiguous. The CDR3 length is 13 residues. With 0 bases removed from V and 7 bases from J, the gap between germline ends came to 9 bases. CDR3 in amino acids: CASSLAGPGGYTF. As DNA, the CDR3 is TGTGCCAGCAGTTTAGCAGGCCCCGGTGGCTACACCTTC.

This clonotype was seen many times. V is TRBV5-1 and J is TRBJ2-3, with D unclear. The V end lost 2 bases, the J end lost 5 bases, and 9 bases lay between the germline ends. The CDR3 runs to 13 residues. Per germline, CDR1 SGHRS and CDR2 YFSETQ. The CDR3 protein is CASSFLVGDTQYF. The CDR3 coding sequence is TGCGCCAGCAGCTTCTTAGTTGGAGATACGCAGTATTTT. The variable domain in full, completed from reference TRBV5-1 and TRBJ2-3, reads KAGVTQTPRYLIKTRGQQVTLSCSPISGHRSVSWYQQTPGQGLQFLFEYFSETQRNKGNFPGRFSGRQFSNSRSEMNVSTLELGDSALYLCASSFLVGDTQYFGPGTRLTVL.

This clonotype was seen just once. A read error may account for a junction end that differs from germline. The J gene is TRBJ2-7, the V gene TRBV6-2 or TRBV6-3; 8 nucleotides agree with TRBD1. Germline assignment: CDR1 MNHEY and CDR2 SVGEGT. The CDR3 sequence is 19 residues long. CDR3 DNA sequence: TGTTCCAGCAGTTATCTCGCTGGGGTGAGACAGGGGCCGACCTACGAGCAGTACTTC. Protein: CSSSYLAGVRQGPTYEQYF.

The chain employs TRBV3-1 and TRBJ2-7; D is uncertain. Germline V lookup: CDR1 LGHDT, CDR2 YNNKEL (reference sequence). Deletions cut 0 bases from V and 5 bases from J, with 20 bases between. The CDR3 runs 17 residues. The CDR3 sequence: CASSQDPSAYPTNEQYF. CDR3 nucleotides: TGTGCCAGCAGCCAAGATCCCTCGGCATATCCTACCAACGAGCAGTACTTC.

The J gene is TRBJ2-1, the V gene TRBV6-2 or TRBV6-3; 12 bases agree with TRBD2. The CDR3 covers 17 residues. CDR1 and CDR2 (germline): MNHEY, SVGEGT. Trimming at V came to 5 bases and at J to 0 bases, leaving 5 bases not matched to a gene. This CDR3 is CASSPPGLAGSYNEQFF. The CDR3 DNA reads TGTGCCAGCAGTCCCCCGGGACTAGCGGGCTCCTACAATGAGCAGTTCTTC.

This clonotype has at least ten counts. The genes are TRBV6-1 and TRBJ2-2, with TRBD1 identical over 7 bases. Unmatched junction bases numbered 5, after V lost 6 bases and J lost 1 base. In germline, CDR1 is MNHNS, CDR2 SASEGT. There are 15 residues in the CDR3. The CDR3 sequence: CASRKNRGNTGELFF. In DNA, the CDR3 is TGTGCCAGCAGGAAAAACAGGGGGAACACCGGGGAGCTGTTTTTT.

The chain carries TRBV27 and TRBJ1-6, with a tentative D call TRBD1 (6 bases). Germline CDR1 MNHEY, CDR2 SMNVEV (reference sequence). V was cut by 3 bases and J by 9 bases, with 15 bases left in between. The CDR3 covers 15 residues. CDR3 bases: TGTGCCAGCAGTTTGGGCAGGGGAGTAATTTCACCCCTCCACTTT. This translates into CASSLGRGVISPLHF.

This chain links TRBV14 with TRBJ2-1, with D uncertain. Deletions cut 4 bases from V and 4 bases from J, with 14 bases between. CDR1 is SGHDN and CDR2 is FVKESK in the germline V gene. The CDR3 loop spans 15 amino acids. The CDR3 spells CASSLGWGTYNEQFF. The CDR3 DNA reads TGTGCCAGCAGCCTAGGGTGGGGAACATACAATGAGCAGTTCTTC.

The genes are TRBV4-1 and TRBJ1-1; no reliable D call. The CDR3 sequence is 13 residues long. Germline loops: CDR1 MGHRA, CDR2 YSYEKL. The V end lost 2 bases, the J end lost 3 bases, and 7 bases lay between the germline ends. The CDR3 nucleotides read TGCGCCAGCAGCCAAACGCCGGACACTGAAGCTTTCTTT. Its protein is CASSQTPDTEAFF.

The chain has TRBV3-1 and TRBJ1-4; no definite D call. The CDR3 is made up of 14 amino acids. Trimming took 6 bases from V and 3 from J, leaving 11 bases between them. CDR1 is LGHDT and CDR2 is YNNKEL in the germline V gene (reference sequence). CDR3 region: CASRRAGANEKLFF. For the CDR3, the DNA is TGTGCCAGCAGAAGGGCGGGAGCTAATGAAAAACTGTTTTTT.

This clonotype showed up just a few times. This sequence joins TRBV9 and TRBJ2-2; D remains ambiguous. V was cut by 0 bases and J by 8 bases, with 11 bases left in between. Germline-derived CDR1 and CDR2 are SGDLS and YYNGEE. The CDR3 extends over 14 amino acids. Here the CDR3 reads CASSVEPFGGELFF. The CDR3 DNA is TGTGCCAGCAGCGTAGAACCCTTCGGGGGGGAGCTGTTTTTT.

At least ten counts were recorded for this clonotype. The CDR3 loop is CSGRGQGYEQYF. The CDR3 DNA reads as TGCAGTGGGAGGGGACAAGGTTACGAGCAGTACTTC. This rearrangement joins TRBV20-1 to TRBJ2-7, with D perhaps assigned TRBD1 or TRBD2 (6 bases each). This CDR3 contains 12 residues. Trimming took 7 bases from V and 4 from J, leaving 14 bases between them. Looked up from germline, CDR1 is DFQATT and CDR2 is SNEGSKA (reference sequence).

This clonotype was recorded many times. The chain couples TRBV9 to TRBJ2-5, with a tentative D call TRBD1 (5 bases). This CDR3 spans 15 amino acids. The V end was cut by 7 bases, the J end by 0 bases, with 16 bases between. CDR1 and CDR2 from the germline V gene are SGDLS and YYNGEE. CDR3 residues: CASFPDREYQETQYF. DNA for the CDR3: TGTGCCAGCTTTCCCGACAGAGAGTACCAAGAGACCCAGTACTTC. Supplemented by reference TRBV9 and TRBJ2-5, the full variable domain reads DSGVTQTPKHLITATGQRVTLRCSPRSGDLSVYWYQQSLDQGLQFLIQYYNGEERAKGNILERFSAQQFPDLHSELNLSSLELGDSALYFCASFPDREYQETQYFGPGTRLLVL.

This clonotype was counted between two and nine times. The gene calls are TRBV12-3 or TRBV12-4 and TRBJ2-5; D may be TRBD1 (6 bases). Trimming took 4 bases from V and 0 from J, leaving 15 bases between them. The CDR3 extends over 16 amino acids. In nucleotides, the CDR3 is TGTGCCAGCAGTTCACCATCCTGGACAGACCAAGAGACCCAGTACTTC. Its protein is CASSSPSWTDQETQYF.

In its sample, this clonotype was seen a few times. The chain links TRBV6-2 or TRBV6-3 to TRBJ2-1, with D possibly matching TRBD2 (5 bases). The V and J ends lost 6 bases and 0 bases respectively, with 12 bases between them. Germline assignment: CDR1 MNHEY and CDR2 SVGEGT. The CDR3 covers 15 residues. Here the CDR3 reads CASRAAVFSYNEQFF. CDR3 nucleotides: TGTGCCAGCAGGGCAGCGGTGTTCTCCTACAATGAGCAGTTCTTC.

V gene TRBV20-1 combines with J gene TRBJ1-5, with 9 bases that match TRBD1. The CDR3 has 15 amino acids. Germline-derived CDR1 and CDR2 are DFQATT and SNEGSKA (reference sequence). V gave up 3 bases and J gave up 0 bases; unmatched junction bases: 3. The CDR3 nucleotides read TGCAGTGCTAGGGGGACAGGGTTTAGCAATCAGCCCCAGCATTTT. This sequence encodes CSARGTGFSNQPQHF.

The chain combines TRBV6-5 with TRBJ2-1; D is unclear. V was trimmed by 4 bases and J by 4 bases, leaving 23 bases between them. CDR1 MNHEY and CDR2 SVGAGI come from the germline V gene. The CDR3 is 18 amino acids. The DNA of the CDR3 is TGTGCCAGCAGTTTAGTGGCGCAATTCTCGACTGGATACAATGAGCAGTTCTTC. This sequence encodes CASSLVAQFSTGYNEQFF.

The V call is TRBV28, the J call TRBJ2-1; 11 nucleotides line up with TRBD1. The V and J ends lost 6 bases and 8 bases, in that order; junction bases with no gene match: 6. The CDR3 consists of 14 residues. The germline CDR1 and CDR2 sequences are MDHEN and SYDVKM. CDR3 sequence (DNA): TGTGCCAGCAGGGGACAGGGGGTTATGGATGAGCAGTTCTTC. Translation gives CASRGQGVMDEQFF.

The rearrangement uses TRBV2 and TRBJ1-1, with 8 positions matching TRBD1. The CDR3 contains 15 residues. The V and J ends lost 6 bases and 3 bases, in that order; junction bases with no gene match: 9. CDR1 SNHLY and CDR2 FYNNEI come from the germline V gene. The CDR3 DNA follows: TGTGCCAGCAGCGAGAGGACAGGGTGGGACACTGAAGCTTTCTTT. Residues: CASSERTGWDTEAFF.

This clonotype was seen a few times. The chain carries TRBV6-2 or TRBV6-3 and TRBJ2-1; 7 bases fit TRBD2. The CDR3 covers 17 residues. In germline, CDR1 is MNHEY, CDR2 SVGEGT. The J segment lost 2 bases and the V segment lost 3 bases, leaving 10 bases of the junction unmatched. CDR3 sequence reads: CASSYSTTGLPYNEQFF. Here the CDR3 DNA reads TGTGCCAGCAGTTATTCAACTACGGGACTACCCTACAATGAGCAGTTCTTC.

A few counts support this clonotype. V usage is TRBV10-3 and J usage is TRBJ2-1; TRBD2 matches at 8 bases. The V and J ends lost 2 bases and 3 bases, in that order; junction bases with no gene match: 3. The CDR3 loop spans 15 amino acids. Germline V CDR1 and CDR2: ENHRY, SYGVKD. CDR3 sequence reads: CAISEGTRVYNEQFF. CDR3 sequence (DNA): TGTGCCATCAGTGAGGGGACTAGGGTCTACAATGAGCAGTTCTTC.

This clonotype was counted ten times or more. This chain links TRBV7-9 with TRBJ2-3, with D possibly being TRBD2 (7 bases). The CDR3 is made up of 14 amino acids. The V gene's germline CDR1 is SEHNR and CDR2 FQNEAQ (reference sequence). Trimming shortened V by 10 bases and J by 0 bases, and 14 bases separated the two germline ends. The CDR3 nucleotides are TGTGCCACAAGGGGGGGCCAAAGCACAGATACGCAGTATTTT. Its translation: CATRGGQSTDTQYF.

This clonotype turned up a few times. The chain carries TRBV6-5 and TRBJ2-1; TRBD2 might be the D (6 bases). Germline CDR1 is MNHEY and CDR2 is SVGAGI. CDR3 length: 14 amino acids. V lost 4 bases and J 5 bases, leaving 12 bases between the germline ends. The CDR3 loop is CASSSGGLHNEQFF. DNA for the CDR3: TGTGCCAGCAGTTCCGGGGGTCTCCACAATGAGCAGTTCTTC.